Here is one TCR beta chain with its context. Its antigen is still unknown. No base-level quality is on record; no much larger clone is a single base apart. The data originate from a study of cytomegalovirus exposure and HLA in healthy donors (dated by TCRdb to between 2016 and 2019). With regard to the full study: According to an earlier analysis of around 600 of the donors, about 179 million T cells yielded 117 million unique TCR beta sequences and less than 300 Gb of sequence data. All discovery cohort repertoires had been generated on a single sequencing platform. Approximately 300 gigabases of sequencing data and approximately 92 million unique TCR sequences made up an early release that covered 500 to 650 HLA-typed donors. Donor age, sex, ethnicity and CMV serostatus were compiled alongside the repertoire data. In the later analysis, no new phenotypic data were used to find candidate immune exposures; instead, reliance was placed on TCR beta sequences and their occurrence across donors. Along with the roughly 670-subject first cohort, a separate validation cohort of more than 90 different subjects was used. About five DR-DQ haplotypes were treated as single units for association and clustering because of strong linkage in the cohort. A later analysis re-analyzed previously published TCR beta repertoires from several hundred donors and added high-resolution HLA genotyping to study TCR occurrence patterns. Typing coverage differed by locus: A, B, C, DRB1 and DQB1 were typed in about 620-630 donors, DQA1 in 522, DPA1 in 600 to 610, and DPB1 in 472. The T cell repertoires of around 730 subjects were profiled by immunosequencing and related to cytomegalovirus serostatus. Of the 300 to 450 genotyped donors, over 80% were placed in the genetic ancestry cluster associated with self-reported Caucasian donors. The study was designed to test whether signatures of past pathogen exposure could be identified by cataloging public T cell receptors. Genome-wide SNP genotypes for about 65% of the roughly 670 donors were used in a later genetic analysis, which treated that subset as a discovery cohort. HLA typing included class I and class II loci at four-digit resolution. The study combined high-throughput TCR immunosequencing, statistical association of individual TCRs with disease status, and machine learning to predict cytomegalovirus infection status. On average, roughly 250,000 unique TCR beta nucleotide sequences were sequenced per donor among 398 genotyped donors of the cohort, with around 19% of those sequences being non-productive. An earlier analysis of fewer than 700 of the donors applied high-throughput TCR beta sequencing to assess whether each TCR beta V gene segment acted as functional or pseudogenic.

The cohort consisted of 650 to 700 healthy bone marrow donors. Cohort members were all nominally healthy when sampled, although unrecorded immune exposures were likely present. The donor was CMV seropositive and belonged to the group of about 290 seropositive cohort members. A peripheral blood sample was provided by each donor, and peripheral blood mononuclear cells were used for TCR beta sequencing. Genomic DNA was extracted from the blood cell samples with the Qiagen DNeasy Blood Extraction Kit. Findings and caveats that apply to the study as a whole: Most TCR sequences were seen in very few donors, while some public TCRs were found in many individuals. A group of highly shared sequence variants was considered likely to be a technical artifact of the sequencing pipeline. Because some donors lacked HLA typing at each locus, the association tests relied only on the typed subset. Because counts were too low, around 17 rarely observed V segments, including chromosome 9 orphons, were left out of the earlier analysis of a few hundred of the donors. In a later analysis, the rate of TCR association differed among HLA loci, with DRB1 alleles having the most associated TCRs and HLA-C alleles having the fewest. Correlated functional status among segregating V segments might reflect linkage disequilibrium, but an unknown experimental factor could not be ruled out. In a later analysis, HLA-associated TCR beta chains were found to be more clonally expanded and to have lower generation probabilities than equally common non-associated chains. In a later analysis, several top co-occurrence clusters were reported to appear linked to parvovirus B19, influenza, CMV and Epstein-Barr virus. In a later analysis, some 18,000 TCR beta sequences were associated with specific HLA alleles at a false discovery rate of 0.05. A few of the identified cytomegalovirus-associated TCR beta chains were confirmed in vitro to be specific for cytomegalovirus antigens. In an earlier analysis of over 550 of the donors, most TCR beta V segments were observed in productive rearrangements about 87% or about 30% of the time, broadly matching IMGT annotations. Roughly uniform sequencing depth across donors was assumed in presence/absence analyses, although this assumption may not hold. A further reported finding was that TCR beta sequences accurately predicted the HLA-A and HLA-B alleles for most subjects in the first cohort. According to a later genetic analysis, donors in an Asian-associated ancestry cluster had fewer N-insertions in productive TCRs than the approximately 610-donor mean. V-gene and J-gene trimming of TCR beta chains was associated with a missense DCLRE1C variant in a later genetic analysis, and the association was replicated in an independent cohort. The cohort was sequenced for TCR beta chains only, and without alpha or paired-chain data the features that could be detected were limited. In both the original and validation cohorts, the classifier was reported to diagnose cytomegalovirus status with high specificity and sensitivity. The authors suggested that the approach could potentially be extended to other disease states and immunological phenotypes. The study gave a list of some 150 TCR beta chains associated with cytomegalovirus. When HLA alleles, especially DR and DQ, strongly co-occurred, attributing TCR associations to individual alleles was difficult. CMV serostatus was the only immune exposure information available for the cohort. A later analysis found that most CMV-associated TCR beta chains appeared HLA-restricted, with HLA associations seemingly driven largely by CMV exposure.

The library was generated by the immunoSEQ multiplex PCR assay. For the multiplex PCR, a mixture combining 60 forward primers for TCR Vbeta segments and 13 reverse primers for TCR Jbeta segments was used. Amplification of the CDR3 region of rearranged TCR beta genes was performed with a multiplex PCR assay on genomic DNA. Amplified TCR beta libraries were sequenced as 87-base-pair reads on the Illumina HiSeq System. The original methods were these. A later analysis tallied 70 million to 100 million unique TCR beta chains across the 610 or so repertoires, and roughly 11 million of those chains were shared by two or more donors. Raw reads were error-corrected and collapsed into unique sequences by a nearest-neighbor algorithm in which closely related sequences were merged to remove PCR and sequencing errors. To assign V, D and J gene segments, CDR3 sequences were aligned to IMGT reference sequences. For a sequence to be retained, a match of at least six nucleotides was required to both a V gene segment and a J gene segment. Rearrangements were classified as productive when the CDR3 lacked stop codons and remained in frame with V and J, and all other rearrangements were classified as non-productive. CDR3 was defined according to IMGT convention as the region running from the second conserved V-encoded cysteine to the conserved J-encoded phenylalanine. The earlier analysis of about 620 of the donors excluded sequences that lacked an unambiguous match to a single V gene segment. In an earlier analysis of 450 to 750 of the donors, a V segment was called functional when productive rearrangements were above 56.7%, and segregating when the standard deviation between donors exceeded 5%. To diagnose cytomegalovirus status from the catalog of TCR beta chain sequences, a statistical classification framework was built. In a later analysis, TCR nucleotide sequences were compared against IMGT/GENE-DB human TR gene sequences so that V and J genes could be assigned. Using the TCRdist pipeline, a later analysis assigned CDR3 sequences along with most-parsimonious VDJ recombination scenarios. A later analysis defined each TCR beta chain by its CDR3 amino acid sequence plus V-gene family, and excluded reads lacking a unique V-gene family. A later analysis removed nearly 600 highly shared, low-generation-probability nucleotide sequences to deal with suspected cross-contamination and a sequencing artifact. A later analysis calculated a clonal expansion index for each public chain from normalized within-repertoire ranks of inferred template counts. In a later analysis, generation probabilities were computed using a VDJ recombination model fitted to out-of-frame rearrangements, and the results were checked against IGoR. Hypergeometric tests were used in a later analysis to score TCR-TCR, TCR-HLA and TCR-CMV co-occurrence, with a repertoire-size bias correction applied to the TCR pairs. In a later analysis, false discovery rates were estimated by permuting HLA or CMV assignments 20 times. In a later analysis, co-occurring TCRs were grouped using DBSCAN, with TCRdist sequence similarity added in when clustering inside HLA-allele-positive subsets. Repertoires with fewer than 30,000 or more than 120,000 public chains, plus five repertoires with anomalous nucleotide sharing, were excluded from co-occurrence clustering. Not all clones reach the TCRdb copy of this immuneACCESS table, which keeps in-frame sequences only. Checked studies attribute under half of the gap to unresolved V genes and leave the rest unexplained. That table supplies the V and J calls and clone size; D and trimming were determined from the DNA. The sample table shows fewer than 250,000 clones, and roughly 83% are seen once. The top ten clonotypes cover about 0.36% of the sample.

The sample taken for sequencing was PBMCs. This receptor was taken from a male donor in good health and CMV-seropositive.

The CDR3 in this case is CASSQDSGGNYGYTF. The DNA reads as follows: TGTGCCAGCAGCCAAGATAGCGGCGGAAACTATGGCTACACCTTC. The chain is made from TRBV4-2 and TRBJ1-2, with no D gene named confidently. The CDR3 goes from the cysteine to the phenylalanine over 15 residues. Only the CDR3 DNA stays, 45 bases, in frame from base 1. The germline ends are 10 bases apart after V is trimmed by 0 bases and J by 2 bases. Sequences LGHNA (CDR1) and YNFKEQ (CDR2) are obtained from the germline V gene.